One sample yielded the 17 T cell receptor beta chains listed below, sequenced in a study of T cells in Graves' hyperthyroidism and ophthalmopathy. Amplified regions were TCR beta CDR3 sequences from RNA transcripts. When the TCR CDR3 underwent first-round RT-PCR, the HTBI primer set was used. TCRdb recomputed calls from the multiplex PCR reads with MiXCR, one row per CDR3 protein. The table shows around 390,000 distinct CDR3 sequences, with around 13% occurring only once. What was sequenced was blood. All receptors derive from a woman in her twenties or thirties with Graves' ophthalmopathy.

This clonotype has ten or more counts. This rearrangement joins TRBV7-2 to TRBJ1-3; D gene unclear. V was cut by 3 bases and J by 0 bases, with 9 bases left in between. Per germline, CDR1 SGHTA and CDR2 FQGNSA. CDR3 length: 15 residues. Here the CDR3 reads CASSFGRSSGNTIYF. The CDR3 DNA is TGTGCCAGCAGCTTTGGACGGAGCTCTGGAAACACCATATATTTT.

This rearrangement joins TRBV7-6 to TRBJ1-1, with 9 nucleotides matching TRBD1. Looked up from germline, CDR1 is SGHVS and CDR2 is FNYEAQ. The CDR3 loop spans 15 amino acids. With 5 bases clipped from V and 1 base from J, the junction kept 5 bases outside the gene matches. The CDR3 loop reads CASSLGTGQNTEAFF. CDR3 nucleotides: TGTGCCAGCAGCCTCGGGACAGGGCAGAACACTGAAGCTTTCTTT.

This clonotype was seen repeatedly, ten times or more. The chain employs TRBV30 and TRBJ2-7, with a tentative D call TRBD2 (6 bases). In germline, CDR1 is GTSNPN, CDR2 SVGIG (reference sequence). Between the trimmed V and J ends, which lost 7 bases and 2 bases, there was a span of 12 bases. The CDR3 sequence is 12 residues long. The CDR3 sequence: CASDGGTYEQYF. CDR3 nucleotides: TGTGCCTCGGACGGGGGAACCTACGAGCAGTACTTC. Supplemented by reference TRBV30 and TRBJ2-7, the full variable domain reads SQTIHQWPATLVQPVGSPLSLECTVEGTSNPNLYWYRQAAGRGLQLLFYSVGIGQISSEVPQNLSASRPQDRQFILSSKKLLLSDSGFYLCASDGGTYEQYFGPGTRLTVT.

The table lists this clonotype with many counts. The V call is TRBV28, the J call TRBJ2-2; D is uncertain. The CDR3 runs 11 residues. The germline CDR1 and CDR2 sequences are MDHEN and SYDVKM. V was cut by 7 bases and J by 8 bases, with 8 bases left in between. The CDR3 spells CASTLLGELFF. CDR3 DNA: TGTGCCAGCACCCTCCTAGGGGAGCTGTTTTTT.

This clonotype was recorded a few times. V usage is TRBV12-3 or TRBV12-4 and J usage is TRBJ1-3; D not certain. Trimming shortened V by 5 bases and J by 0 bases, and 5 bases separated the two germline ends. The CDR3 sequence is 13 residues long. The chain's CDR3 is CASSQISGNTIYF. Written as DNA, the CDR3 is TGTGCCAGCAGTCAGATCTCTGGAAACACCATATATTTT.

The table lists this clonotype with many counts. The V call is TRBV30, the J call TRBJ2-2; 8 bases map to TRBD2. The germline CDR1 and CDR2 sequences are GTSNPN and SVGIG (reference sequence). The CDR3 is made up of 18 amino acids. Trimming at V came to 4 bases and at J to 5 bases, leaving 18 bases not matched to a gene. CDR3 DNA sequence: TGTGCCTGGACGACACCCCCGGGGGGGCTATTGTGGACCGGGGAGCTGTTTTTT. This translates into CAWTTPPGGLLWTGELFF.

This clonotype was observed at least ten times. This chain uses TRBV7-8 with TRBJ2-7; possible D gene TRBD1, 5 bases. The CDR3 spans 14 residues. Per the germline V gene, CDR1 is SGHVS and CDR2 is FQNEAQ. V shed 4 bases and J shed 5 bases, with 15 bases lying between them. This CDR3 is CASSSDAGINEQYF. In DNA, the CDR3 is TGTGCCAGCAGCTCAGATGCAGGGATCAACGAGCAGTACTTC.

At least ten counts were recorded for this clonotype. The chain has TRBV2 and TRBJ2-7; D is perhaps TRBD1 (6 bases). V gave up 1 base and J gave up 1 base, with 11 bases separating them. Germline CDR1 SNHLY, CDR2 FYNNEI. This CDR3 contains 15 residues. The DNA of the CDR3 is TGTGCCAGCAGTGAAGATGCCGGACAGTCCTACGAGCAGTACTTC. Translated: CASSEDAGQSYEQYF.

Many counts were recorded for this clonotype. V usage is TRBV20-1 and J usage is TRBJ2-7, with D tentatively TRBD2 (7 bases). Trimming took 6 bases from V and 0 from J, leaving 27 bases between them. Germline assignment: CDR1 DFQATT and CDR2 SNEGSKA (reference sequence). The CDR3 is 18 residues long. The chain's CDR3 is CSARPSAGASRYSYEQYF. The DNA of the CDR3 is TGCAGTGCCCGACCATCGGCGGGGGCTAGCCGGTACTCCTACGAGCAGTACTTC.

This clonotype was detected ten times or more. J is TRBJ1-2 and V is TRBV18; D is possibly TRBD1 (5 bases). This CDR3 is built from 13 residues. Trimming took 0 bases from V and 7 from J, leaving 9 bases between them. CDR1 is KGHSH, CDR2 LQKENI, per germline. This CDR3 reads CASSPPLGGGYTF. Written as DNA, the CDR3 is TGTGCCAGCTCACCACCGTTGGGGGGTGGCTACACCTTC.

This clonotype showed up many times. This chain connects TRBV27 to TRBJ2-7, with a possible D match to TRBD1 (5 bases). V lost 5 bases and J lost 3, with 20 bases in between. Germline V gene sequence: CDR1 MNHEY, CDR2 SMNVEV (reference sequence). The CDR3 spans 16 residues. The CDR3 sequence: CASSARTGRARYEQYF. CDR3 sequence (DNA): TGTGCCAGCAGTGCCCGCACAGGACGAGCACGCTACGAGCAGTACTTC.

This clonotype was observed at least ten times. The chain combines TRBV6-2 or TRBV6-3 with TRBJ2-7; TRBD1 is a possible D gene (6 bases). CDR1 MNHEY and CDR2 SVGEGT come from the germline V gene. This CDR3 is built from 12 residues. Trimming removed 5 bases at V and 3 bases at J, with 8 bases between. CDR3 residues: CASSQQGYEQYF. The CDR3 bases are TGTGCCAGCAGTCAACAGGGCTACGAGCAGTACTTC.

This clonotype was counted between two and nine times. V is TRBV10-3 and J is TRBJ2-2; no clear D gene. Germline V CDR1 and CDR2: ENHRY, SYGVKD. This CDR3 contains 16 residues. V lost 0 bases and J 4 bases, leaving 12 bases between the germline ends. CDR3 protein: CAISESTARGTGELFF. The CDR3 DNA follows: TGTGCCATCAGTGAGTCAACAGCAAGAGGCACCGGGGAGCTGTTTTTT.

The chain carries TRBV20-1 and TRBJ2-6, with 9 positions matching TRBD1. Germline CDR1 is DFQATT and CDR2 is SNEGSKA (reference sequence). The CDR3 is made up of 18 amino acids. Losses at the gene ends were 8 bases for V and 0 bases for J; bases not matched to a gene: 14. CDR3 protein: CSPTGGDRGFSGANVLTF. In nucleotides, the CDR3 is TGCAGTCCAACCGGGGGCGACAGGGGGTTCTCTGGGGCCAACGTCCTGACTTTC.

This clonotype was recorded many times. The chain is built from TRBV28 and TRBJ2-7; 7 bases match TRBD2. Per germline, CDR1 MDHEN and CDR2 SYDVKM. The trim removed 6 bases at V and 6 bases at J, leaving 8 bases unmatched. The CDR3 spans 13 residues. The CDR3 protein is CASSYAGEGEQYF. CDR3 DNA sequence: TGTGCCAGCAGCTACGCGGGGGAAGGCGAGCAGTACTTC.

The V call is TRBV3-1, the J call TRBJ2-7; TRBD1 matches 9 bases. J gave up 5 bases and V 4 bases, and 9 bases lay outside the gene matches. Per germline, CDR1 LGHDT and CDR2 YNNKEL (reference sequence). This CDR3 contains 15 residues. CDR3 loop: CASSPVPGQGDEQYF. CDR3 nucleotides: TGTGCCAGCAGCCCTGTCCCGGGACAGGGTGACGAGCAGTACTTC.

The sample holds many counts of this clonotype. The CDR3 here is CAGEERGGGWTDTQYF. For the CDR3, the DNA is TGTGCCGGGGAGGAGCGGGGGGGGGGGTGGACAGATACGCAGTATTTT. The V gene is TRBV30, the J gene TRBJ2-3; 10 nucleotides match TRBD2. Germline V gene lookup returns CDR1 GTSNPN and CDR2 SVGIG (reference sequence). The CDR3 runs 16 residues. V lost 8 bases, J lost 3 bases, and 14 bases stayed unmatched.